The 19 T cell receptor beta chains in this list originate from one sample, sequenced in a study of shared clonotypes between healthy human individuals. As defined, naive CD8 cells were CD45RO-negative and positively selected for CCR7, with terminally differentiated effector memory CD45RA+ cells excluded. Clones were read by immunoSEQ multiplex PCR, and TCRdb kept only the in-frame ones, dropping some. This table holds about 680,000 clones, about 91% found once. The specimen sequenced was naive CD8+ T cells sorted from blood. The origin of the receptors is a man aged 30-40 years in good health.

This chain links TRBV11-2 with TRBJ1-1, with D unresolved. The CDR3 contains 12 residues. Germline assignment: CDR1 SGHAT and CDR2 FQNNGV. Trimming took off 2 bases at V and 6 bases at J, with 7 bases between the two ends. For the CDR3, the DNA is TGTGCCAGCAGCTTACTGACACCTGAAGCTTTCTTT. Translating it yields CASSLLTPEAFF.

The chain couples TRBV7-9 to TRBJ2-1; 8 bases match TRBD2. J was trimmed by 1 base and V by 7 bases; bases with no gene match: 6. The CDR3 covers 15 residues. Per germline, CDR1 SEHNR and CDR2 FQNEAQ (reference sequence). The CDR3 DNA reads TGTGCCAGCAACCTCCGGGGGGGTTCCTACAATGAGCAGTTCTTC. Amino acid sequence: CASNLRGGSYNEQFF.

The chain is built from TRBV4-1 and TRBJ2-1, with TRBD1 as a possible D gene (6 bases). The germline gives CDR1 MGHRA, CDR2 YSYEKL. Trimming cost V 3 bases and J 5 bases, with 11 bases left between them. This CDR3 region has 14 residues. CDR3 in amino acids: CASSQGALDNEQFF. Written as DNA, the CDR3 is TGCGCCAGCAGCCAGGGGGCATTAGACAATGAGCAGTTCTTC.

The chain has TRBV4-1 and TRBJ2-7, with 8 positions matching TRBD2. Germline V gene lookup returns CDR1 MGHRA and CDR2 YSYEKL. The CDR3 length is 15 residues. The V segment lost 4 bases and the J segment 1 base; nucleotides outside the gene matches: 6. The CDR3 DNA reads TGCGCCAGCAGCCCCCGGGCGGGGGGATCCTACGAGCAGTACTTC. It specifies CASSPRAGGSYEQYF.

The chain is built from TRBV7-3 and TRBJ2-3; the match to TRBD2 covers 8 bases. Germline V CDR1 and CDR2: SGHTA, FQGTGA. The V gene end was trimmed by 4 bases and the J gene end by 4 bases; junction bases not matched to a gene: 4. There are 14 residues in the CDR3. CDR3 sequence reads: CASSSSGSSDTQYF. DNA of the CDR3: TGTGCCAGCAGCTCCAGCGGGAGCTCAGATACGCAGTATTTT. Supplemented by reference TRBV7-3 and TRBJ2-3, the full variable domain reads GAGVSQTPSNKVTEKGKYVELRCDPISGHTALYWYRQSLGQGPEFLIYFQGTGAADDSGLPNDRFFAVRPEGSVSTLKIQRTERGDSAVYLCASSSSGSSDTQYFGPGTRLTVL.

The chain recombines TRBV27 with TRBJ2-7, with 7 nucleotides matching TRBD2. The CDR3 covers 16 residues. Germline loops: CDR1 MNHEY, CDR2 SMNVEV (reference sequence). V lost 5 bases, J lost 2 bases, and 12 bases stayed unmatched. The CDR3 reads CASSPHTLAVTYEQYF. The CDR3 DNA is TGTGCCAGCAGTCCTCACACTCTAGCGGTTACCTACGAGCAGTACTTC.

This clone turned up a few times. The chain uses TRBV5-6 and TRBJ2-2; D may be TRBD1 (5 bases). The CDR3 totals 14 residues. Trimming pared 3 bases from V and 7 bases from J, leaving 13 bases between. In germline, CDR1 is SGHDT, CDR2 YYEEEE. The CDR3 DNA reads TGTGCCAGCAGCTGGGCAGGGCATGGCGGGGAGCTGTTTTTT. Protein: CASSWAGHGGELFF.

This chain joins TRBV29-1 and TRBJ1-2; D gene unclear. Germline V gene data show CDR1 as SQVTM and CDR2 as ANQGSEA. This CDR3 has 14 amino acids. V lost 4 bases and J 1 base, leaving 13 bases between the germline ends. The CDR3 sequence: CSVALAGSNYGYTF. The CDR3 bases are TGCAGCGTTGCCCTTGCCGGGAGTAACTATGGCTACACCTTC.

The chain joins TRBV5-1 to TRBJ2-7, with 12 positions matching TRBD2. Trimming at V came to 0 bases and at J to 2 bases, leaving 0 bases not matched to a gene. The CDR3 runs 15 residues. Germline V CDR1 and CDR2: SGHRS, YFSETQ. CDR3 DNA: TGCGCCAGCAGCTTGGGACTAGCGGGAGCCTACGAGCAGTACTTC. As protein: CASSLGLAGAYEQYF.

In DNA, the CDR3 is TGCAGCGTTGAGACGGGACAGGAGGAATACGAGCAGTACTTC. This sequence encodes CSVETGQEEYEQYF. The rearrangement uses TRBV29-1 and TRBJ2-7; 8 bases match TRBD1. The CDR3 is 14 amino acids. Trimming cost V 3 bases and J 4 bases; bases outside gene matches: 8. Germline CDR1 reads SQVTM; CDR2 reads ANQGSEA.

The chain uses TRBV7-3 and TRBJ1-2, with a weak D call TRBD1 (5 bases). Germline V gives CDR1 SGHTA, CDR2 FQGTGA. V was cut by 5 bases and J by 8 bases, with 15 bases left in between. The CDR3 consists of 13 residues. CDR3 bases: TGTGCCAGCAGCCCTACTTGGGGCTGGGGCTACACCTTC. This gives the protein CASSPTWGWGYTF.

This clone was observed once. This chain uses TRBV7-9 with TRBJ2-3; D may be TRBD2 (5 bases). CDR3 length equals 16 residues. Per the germline V gene, CDR1 is SEHNR and CDR2 is FQNEAQ (reference sequence). V was trimmed by 0 bases and J by 0 bases, leaving 10 bases between them. CDR3 in DNA: TGTGCCAGCAGCTTAGCTTCGACTACTAGCACAGATACGCAGTATTTT. Encoded protein: CASSLASTTSTDTQYF. The complete variable domain, with remaining parts taken from reference TRBV7-9 and TRBJ2-3, reads DTGVSQNPRHKITKRGQNVTFRCDPISEHNRLYWYRQTLGQGPEFLTYFQNEAQLEKSRLLSDRFSAERPKGSFSTLEIQRTEQGDSAMYLCASSLASTTSTDTQYFGPGTRLTVL.

The V gene is TRBV28, the J gene TRBJ1-5; D is undetermined. The V end lost 5 bases, the J end lost 7 bases, and 12 bases lay between the germline ends. CDR1 is MDHEN, CDR2 SYDVKM, per germline. This CDR3 is built from 13 residues. The CDR3: CASSLPSGQPQHF. CDR3 nucleotide sequence: TGTGCCAGCAGTCTACCGTCGGGACAGCCCCAGCATTTT. The whole variable domain, filled in from reference TRBV28 and TRBJ1-5, reads DVKVTQSSRYLVKRTGEKVFLECVQDMDHENMFWYRQDPGLGLRLIYFSYDVKMKEKGDIPEGYSVSREKKERFSLILESASTNQTSMYLCASSLPSGQPQHFGDGTRLSIL.

The chain joins TRBV15 to TRBJ1-5, with a tentative D call TRBD1 (5 bases). CDR1 is LNHNV and CDR2 is YYDKDF in the germline V gene (reference sequence). V was clipped by 7 bases and J by 6 bases, with 19 bases between them. The CDR3 covers 15 residues. As DNA, the CDR3 is TGTGCCACCACCTCAGAGGTGCAGGGAGGTCAGCCCCAGCATTTT. Its protein product is CATTSEVQGGQPQHF.

In DNA, the CDR3 is TGCGCCAGCAGTGAGGAGGGAATAATGGGAGATCAGCCCCAGCATTTT. This encodes CASSEEGIMGDQPQHF. This sequence joins TRBV10-2 and TRBJ1-5; D unclear. Trimming stripped 2 bases from V and 5 bases from J, with 16 bases between. The germline V gene has CDR1 WSHSY and CDR2 SAAADI. This CDR3 is built from 16 residues.

V usage is TRBV27 and J usage is TRBJ2-2, with no clear D. Germline V CDR1 and CDR2: MNHEY, SMNVEV (reference sequence). Trimming took off 4 bases at V and 6 bases at J, with 18 bases between the two ends. CDR3 length: 16 amino acids. CDR3 in amino acids: CASSSLARESAGELFF. CDR3 coding DNA: TGTGCCAGCAGTTCCCTGGCTAGAGAGAGTGCCGGGGAGCTGTTTTTT.

V is TRBV2 and J is TRBJ2-3; no clear D gene. The ends were cut back, 7 bases at V and 2 bases at J, with 16 bases in the middle. CDR1 is SNHLY and CDR2 is FYNNEI in the germline V gene. CDR3 length: 15 amino acids. The CDR3 region has the DNA TGTGCCAGCAATTGGGAAGCCACGTTCACAGATACGCAGTATTTT. This translates into CASNWEATFTDTQYF. Filled out from reference TRBV2 and TRBJ2-3, the complete variable domain reads EPEVTQTPSHQVTQMGQEVILRCVPISNHLYFYWYRQILGQKVEFLVSFYNNEISEKSEIFDDQFSVERPDGSNFTLKIRSTKLEDSAMYFCASNWEATFTDTQYFGPGTRLTVL.

This chain uses TRBV11-2 with TRBJ2-1; 7 positions match TRBD2. Germline V CDR1 and CDR2: SGHAT, FQNNGV. Germline trimming cut 2 bases from V and 7 bases from J; bases unmatched to any gene: 8. The CDR3 extends over 15 amino acids. CDR3 sequence: CASSLLGGTGNEQFF. CDR3 in DNA: TGTGCCAGCAGCTTACTGGGAGGGACTGGGAATGAGCAGTTCTTC.

The chain is built from TRBV4-1 and TRBJ1-4, with D unresolved. V was clipped by 4 bases and J by 0 bases, with 6 bases between them. Germline values: CDR1 MGHRA, CDR2 YSYEKL. The CDR3 extends over 14 amino acids. CDR3 region: CASSLFATNEKLFF. The CDR3 DNA reads TGCGCCAGCAGCCTCTTTGCAACTAATGAAAAACTGTTTTTT.